This T cell receptor (beta chain) was observed in a study of T cell responses to AZD1222 COVID-19 vaccine. Findings and limits, study-wide: Without day 14 samples, only post-peak T cell repertoires were studied. Regions 160-218 and 743-854 held dominance among vaccine-associated CD4 TCRs, which spanned spike. Clonal diversity was possibly underestimated; the donors were predominantly white British and more often female. It was only a handful of AZD1222 recipients who were seropositive at baseline.

Regarding this clone: Its antigen is currently unknown.

The repertoire was sequenced with immunoSEQ multiplex PCR; TCRdb's copy has only in-frame clones and lacks some. The data contain 90,000 to 100,000 clones, 88% of them singletons. The length of the CDR3 is 14 residues. CDR1 is SEHNR, CDR2 FQNEAQ, per germline (reference sequence). Trimming took off 1 base at V and 5 bases at J, with 11 bases between the two ends. The receptor comes from an adult who received the AZD1222 COVID-19 vaccine. This material consisted of peripheral blood, taken 28 days after the second AZD1222 dose. The V and J genes are TRBV7-9 and TRBJ1-1; D is unclear. In nucleotides, the CDR3 is TGTGCCAGCAGCTTAGGGGAGGAGTGGACTGAAGCTTTCTTT. Translation gives CASSLGEEWTEAFF.